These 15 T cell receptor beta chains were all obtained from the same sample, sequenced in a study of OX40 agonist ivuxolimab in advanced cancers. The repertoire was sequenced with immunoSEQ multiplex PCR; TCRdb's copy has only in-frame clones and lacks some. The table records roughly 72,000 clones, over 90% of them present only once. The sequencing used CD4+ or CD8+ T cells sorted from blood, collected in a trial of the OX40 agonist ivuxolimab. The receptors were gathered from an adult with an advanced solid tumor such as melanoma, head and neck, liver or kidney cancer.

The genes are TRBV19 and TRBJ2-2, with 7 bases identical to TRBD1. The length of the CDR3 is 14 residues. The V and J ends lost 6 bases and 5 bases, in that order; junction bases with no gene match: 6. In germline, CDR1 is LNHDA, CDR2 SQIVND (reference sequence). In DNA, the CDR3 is TGTGCCAGTAGGATGACAGGGAAGACCGGGGAGCTGTTTTTT. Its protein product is CASRMTGKTGELFF.

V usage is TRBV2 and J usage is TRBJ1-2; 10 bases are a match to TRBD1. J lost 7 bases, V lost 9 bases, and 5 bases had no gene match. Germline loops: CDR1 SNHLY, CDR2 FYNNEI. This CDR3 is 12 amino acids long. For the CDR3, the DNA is TGTGCCAGAATGGGACAGGGGATTGGCTACACCTTC. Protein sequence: CARMGQGIGYTF.

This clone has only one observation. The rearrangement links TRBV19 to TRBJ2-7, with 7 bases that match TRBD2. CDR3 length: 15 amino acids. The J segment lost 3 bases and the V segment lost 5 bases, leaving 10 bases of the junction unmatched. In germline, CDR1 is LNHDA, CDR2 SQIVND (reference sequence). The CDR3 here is CASSPYGWDYYEQYF. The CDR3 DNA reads TGTGCCAGTAGTCCTTATGGTTGGGACTACTACGAGCAGTACTTC.

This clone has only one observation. The CDR3 sequence is CASSLYSGRAGEQFF. The CDR3 DNA reads as TGTGCCAGCAGTTTATATAGCGGGAGGGCCGGAGAGCAGTTCTTC. The chain combines TRBV27 with TRBJ2-1; 11 bases match TRBD2. CDR1 and CDR2 from the germline V gene are MNHEY and SMNVEV (reference sequence). V was pared by 1 base and J by 10 bases, with 6 bases of the junction left unmatched. This CDR3 has 15 amino acids.

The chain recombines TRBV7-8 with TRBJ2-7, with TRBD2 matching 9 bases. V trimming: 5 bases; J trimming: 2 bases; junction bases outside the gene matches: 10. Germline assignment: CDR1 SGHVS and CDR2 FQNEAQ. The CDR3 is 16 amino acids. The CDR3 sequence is CASSPGASGGTYEQYF. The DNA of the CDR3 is TGTGCCAGCAGCCCAGGAGCCAGCGGGGGGACCTACGAGCAGTACTTC.

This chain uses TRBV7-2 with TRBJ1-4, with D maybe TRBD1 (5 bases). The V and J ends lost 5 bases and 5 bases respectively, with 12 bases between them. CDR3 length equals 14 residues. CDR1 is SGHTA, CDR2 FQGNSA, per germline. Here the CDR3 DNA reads TGTGCCAGCAGCGCAGGGAATATCAATGAAAAACTGTTTTTT. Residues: CASSAGNINEKLFF.

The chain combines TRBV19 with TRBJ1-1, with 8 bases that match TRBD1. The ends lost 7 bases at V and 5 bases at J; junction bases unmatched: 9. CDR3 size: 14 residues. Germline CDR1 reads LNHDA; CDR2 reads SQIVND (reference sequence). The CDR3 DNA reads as TGTGCCAGTACCTGGGGGACAGGTGGGACTGAAGCTTTCTTT. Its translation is CASTWGTGGTEAFF.

DNA of the CDR3: TGTGCCAGCAGCTTTGAGGGAGGGCCCTACGAGCAGTACTTC. Translating it yields CASSFEGGPYEQYF. V gene TRBV7-2 combines with J gene TRBJ2-7, with 7 positions matching TRBD2. CDR3 length: 14 amino acids. The V and J ends lost 3 bases and 2 bases, in that order; junction bases with no gene match: 4. The germline CDR1 and CDR2 sequences are SGHTA and FQGNSA.

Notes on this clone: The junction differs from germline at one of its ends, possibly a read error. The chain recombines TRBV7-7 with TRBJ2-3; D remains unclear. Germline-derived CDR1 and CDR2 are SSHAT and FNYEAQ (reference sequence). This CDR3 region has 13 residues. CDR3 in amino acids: CASSNQDTDTQYF. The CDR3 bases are TGTGCTAGCAGCAACCAGGACACAGATACGCAGTATTTT.

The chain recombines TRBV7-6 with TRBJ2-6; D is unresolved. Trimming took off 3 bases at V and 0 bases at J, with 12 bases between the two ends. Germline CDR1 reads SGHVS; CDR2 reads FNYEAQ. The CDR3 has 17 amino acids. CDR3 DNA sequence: TGTGCCAGCAGCTTGGTGGGTACAGCCTCTGGGGCCAACGTCCTGACTTTC. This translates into CASSLVGTASGANVLTF.

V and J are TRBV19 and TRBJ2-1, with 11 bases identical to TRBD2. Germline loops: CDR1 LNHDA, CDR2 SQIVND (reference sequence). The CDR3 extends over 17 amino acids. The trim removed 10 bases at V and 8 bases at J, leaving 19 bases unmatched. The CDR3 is CATDLMASGGPGHEQFF. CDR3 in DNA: TGTGCCACCGATCTGATGGCTAGCGGGGGGCCGGGCCATGAGCAGTTCTTC. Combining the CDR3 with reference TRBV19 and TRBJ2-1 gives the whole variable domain DGGITQSPKYLFRKEGQNVTLSCEQNLNHDAMYWYRQDPGQGLRLIYYSQIVNDFQKGDIAEGYSVSREKKESFPLTVTSAQKNPTAFYLCATDLMASGGPGHEQFFGPGTRLTVL.

CDR3 in amino acids: CASSFGGGMNEQYF. CDR3 nucleotides: TGTGCCAGCAGTTTCGGGGGTGGAATGAACGAGCAGTACTTC. The chain couples TRBV27 to TRBJ2-7, with D perhaps matching TRBD2 (6 bases). V was pared by 3 bases and J by 5 bases, with 14 bases between. CDR3 length: 14 residues. CDR1 is MNHEY and CDR2 is SMNVEV in the germline V gene (reference sequence).

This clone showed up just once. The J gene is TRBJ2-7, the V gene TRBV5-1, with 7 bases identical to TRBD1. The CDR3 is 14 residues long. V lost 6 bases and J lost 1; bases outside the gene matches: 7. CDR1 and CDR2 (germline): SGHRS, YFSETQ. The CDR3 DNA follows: TGCGCCAGCACCGGGACAGCCTCTTCCTACGAGCAGTACTTC. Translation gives CASTGTASSYEQYF.

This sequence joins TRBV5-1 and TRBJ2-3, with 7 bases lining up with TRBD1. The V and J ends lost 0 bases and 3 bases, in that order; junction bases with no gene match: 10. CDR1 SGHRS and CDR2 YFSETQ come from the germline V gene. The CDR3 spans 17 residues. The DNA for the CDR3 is TGCGCCAGCAGCTTGGAGGTATCGACAGGGTGGACAGATACGCAGTATTTT. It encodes CASSLEVSTGWTDTQYF.

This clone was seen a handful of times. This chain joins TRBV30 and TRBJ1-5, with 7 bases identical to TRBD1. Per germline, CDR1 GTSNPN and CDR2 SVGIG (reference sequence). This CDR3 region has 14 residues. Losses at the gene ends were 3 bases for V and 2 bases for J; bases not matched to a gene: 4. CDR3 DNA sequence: TGTGCCTGGAGCGACGACAGGGGCAATCAGCCCCAGCATTTT. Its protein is CAWSDDRGNQPQHF.